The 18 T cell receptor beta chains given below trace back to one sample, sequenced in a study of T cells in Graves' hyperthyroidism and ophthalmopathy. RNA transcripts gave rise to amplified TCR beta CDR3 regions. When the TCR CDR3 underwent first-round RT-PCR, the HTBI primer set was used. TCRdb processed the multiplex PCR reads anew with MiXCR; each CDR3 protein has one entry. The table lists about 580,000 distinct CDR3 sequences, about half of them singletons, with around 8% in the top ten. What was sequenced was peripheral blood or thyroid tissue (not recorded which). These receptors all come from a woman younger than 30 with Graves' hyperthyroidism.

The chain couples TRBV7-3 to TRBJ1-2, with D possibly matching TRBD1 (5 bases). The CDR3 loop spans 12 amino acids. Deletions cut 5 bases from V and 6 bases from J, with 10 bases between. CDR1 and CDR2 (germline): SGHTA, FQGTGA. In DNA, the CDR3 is TGTGCCAGCAGCGCGCAGGGTAATGGCTACACCTTC. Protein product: CASSAQGNGYTF.

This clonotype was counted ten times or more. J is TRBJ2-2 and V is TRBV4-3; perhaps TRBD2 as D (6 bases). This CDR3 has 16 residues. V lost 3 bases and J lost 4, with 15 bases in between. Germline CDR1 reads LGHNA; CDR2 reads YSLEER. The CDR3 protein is CASSHPAGLGTGELFF. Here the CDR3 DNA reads TGCGCCAGCAGCCATCCAGCGGGCCTTGGCACCGGGGAGCTGTTTTTT.

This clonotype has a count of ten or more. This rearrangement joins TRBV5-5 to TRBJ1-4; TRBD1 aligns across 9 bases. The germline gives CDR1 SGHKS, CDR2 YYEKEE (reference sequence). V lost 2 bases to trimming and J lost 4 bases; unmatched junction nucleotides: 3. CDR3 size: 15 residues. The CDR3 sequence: CASSFLDRGNEKLFF. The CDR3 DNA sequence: TGTGCCAGCAGCTTCTTGGACAGGGGTAATGAAAAACTGTTTTTT.

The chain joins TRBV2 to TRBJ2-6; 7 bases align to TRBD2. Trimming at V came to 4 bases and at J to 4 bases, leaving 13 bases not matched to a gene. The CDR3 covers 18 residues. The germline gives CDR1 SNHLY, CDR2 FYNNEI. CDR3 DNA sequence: TGTGCCAGCAGTGTTTGGCTAGCGGCAGAGACAGGGGCCAACGTCCTGACTTTC. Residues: CASSVWLAAETGANVLTF.

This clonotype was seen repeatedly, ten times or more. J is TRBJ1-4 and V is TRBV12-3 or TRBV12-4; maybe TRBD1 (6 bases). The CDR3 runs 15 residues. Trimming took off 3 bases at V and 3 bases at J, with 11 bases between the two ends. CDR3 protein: CASSLRDKPNEKLFF. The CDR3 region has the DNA TGTGCCAGCAGTTTGCGGGACAAGCCTAATGAAAAACTGTTTTTT.

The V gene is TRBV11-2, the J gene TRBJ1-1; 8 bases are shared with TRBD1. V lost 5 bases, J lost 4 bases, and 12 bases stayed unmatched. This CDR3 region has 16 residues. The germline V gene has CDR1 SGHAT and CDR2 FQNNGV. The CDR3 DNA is TGTGCCAGCAGCCCTCCCAGGACAGGGACTGGCACTGAAGCTTTCTTT. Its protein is CASSPPRTGTGTEAFF. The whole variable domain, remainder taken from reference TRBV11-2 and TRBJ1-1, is EAGVAQSPRYKIIEKRQSVAFWCNPISGHATLYWYQQILGQGPKLLIQFQNNGVVDDSQLPKDRFSAERLKGVDSTLKIQPAKLEDSAVYLCASSPPRTGTGTEAFFGQGTRLTVV.

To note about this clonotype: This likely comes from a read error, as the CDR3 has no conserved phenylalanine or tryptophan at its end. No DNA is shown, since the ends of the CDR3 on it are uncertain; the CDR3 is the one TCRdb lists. This CDR3 is CASSSRQGV. The J gene is TRBJ1-4, the V gene TRBV7-2; the table gives TRBD1 as D, unverified against the DNA. Germline lookup yields CDR1 SGHTA and CDR2 FQGNSA. The CDR3 extends over 9 residues, inclusive of both ends.

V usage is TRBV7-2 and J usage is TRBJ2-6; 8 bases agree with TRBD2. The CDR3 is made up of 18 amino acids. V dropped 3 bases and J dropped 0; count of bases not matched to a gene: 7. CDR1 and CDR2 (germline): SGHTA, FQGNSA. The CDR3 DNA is TGTGCCAGCAGCTTGACTAGCGAATACTTCTCTGGGGCCAACGTCCTGACTTTC. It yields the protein CASSLTSEYFSGANVLTF. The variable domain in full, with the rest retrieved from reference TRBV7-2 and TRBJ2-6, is GAGVSQSPSNKVTEKGKDVELRCDPISGHTALYWYRQSLGQGLEFLIYFQGNSAPDKSGLPSDRFSAERTGGSVSTLTIQRTQQEDSAVYLCASSLTSEYFSGANVLTFGAGSRLTVL.

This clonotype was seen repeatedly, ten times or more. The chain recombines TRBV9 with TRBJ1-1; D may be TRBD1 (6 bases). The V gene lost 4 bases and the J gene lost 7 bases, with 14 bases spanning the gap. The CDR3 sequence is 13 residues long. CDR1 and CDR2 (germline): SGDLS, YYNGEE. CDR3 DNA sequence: TGTGCCAGCAGCCTTTTAGACAGGAGTGAAGCTTTCTTT. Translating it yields CASSLLDRSEAFF.

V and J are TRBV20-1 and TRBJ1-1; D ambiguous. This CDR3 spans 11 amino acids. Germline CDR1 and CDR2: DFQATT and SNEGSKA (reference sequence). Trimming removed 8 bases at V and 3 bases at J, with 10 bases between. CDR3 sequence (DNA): TGCAGTTTAGAACGGTACACTGAAGCTTTCTTT. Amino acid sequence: CSLERYTEAFF.

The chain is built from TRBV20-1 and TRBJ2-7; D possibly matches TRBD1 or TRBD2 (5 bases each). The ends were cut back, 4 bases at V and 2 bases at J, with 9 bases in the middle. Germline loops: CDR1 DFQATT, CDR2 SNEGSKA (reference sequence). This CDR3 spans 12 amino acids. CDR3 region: CSAKGRTYEQYF. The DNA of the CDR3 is TGCAGTGCTAAGGGGAGAACCTACGAGCAGTACTTC.

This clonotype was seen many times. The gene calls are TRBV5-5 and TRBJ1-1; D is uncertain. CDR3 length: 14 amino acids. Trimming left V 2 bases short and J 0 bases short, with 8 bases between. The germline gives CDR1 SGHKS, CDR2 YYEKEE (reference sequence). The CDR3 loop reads CASSFGPLNTEAFF. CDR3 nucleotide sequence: TGTGCCAGCAGCTTTGGGCCTCTGAACACTGAAGCTTTCTTT.

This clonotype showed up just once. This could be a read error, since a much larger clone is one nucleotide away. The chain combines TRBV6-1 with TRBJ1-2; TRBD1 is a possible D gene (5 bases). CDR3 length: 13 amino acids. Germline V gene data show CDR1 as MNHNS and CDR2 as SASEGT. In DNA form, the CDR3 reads TGTGCCGGCAGTAAAGGGGCGCCCGAGGGCTACACCTTC. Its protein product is CAGSKGAPEGYTF.

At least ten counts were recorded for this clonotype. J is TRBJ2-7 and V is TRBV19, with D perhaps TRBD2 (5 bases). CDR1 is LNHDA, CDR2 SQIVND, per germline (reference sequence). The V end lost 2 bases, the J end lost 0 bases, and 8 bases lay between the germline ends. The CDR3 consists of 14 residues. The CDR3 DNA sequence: TGTGCCAGTAGTATAAGCGGCTACTCCTACGAGCAGTACTTC. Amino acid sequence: CASSISGYSYEQYF.

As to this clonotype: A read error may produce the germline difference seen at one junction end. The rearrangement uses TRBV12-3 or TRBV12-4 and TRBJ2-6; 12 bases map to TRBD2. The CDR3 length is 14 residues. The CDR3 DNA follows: TGTGCCAGCAGTCGGACTAGCGGGGCCTACGTCCTGACTTTC. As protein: CASSRTSGAYVLTF.

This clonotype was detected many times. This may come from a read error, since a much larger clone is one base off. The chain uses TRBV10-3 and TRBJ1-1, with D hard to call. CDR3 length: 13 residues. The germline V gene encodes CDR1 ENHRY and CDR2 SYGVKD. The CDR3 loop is CVISLRGDTEAFF. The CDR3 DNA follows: TGTGTCATCAGTTTAAGAGGCGACACTGAAGCTTTCTTT.

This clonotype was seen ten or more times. This chain's CDR3 is CASSLNSGPTLYEQYF. The CDR3 DNA sequence: TGTGCCAGCAGCCTCAATTCGGGCCCTACTCTCTACGAGCAGTACTTC. The rearrangement joins TRBV7-9 to TRBJ2-7; D unresolved. The germline CDR1 and CDR2 sequences are SEHNR and FQNEAQ (reference sequence). V lost 5 bases, J lost 3 bases, and 20 bases lay in between. The CDR3 runs to 16 residues.

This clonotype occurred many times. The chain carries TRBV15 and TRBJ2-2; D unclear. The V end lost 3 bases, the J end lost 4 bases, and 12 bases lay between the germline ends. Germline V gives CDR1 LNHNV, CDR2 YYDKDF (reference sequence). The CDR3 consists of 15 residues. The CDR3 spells CATSRAERATGELFF. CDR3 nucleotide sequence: TGTGCCACCAGCAGGGCTGAACGCGCCACCGGGGAGCTGTTTTTT.